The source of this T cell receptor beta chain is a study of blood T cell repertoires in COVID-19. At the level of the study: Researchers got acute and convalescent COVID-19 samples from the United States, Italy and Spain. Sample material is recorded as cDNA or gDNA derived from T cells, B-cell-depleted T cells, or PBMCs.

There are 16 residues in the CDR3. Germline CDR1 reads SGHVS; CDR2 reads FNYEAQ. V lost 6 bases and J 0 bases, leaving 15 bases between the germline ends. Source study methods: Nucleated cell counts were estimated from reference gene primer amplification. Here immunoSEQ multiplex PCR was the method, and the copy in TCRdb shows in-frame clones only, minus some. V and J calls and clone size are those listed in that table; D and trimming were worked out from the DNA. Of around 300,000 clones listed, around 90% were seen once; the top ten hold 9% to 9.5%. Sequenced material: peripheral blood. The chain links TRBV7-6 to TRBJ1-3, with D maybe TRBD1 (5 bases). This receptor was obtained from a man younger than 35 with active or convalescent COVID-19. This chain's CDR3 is CASSRVQGDSGNTIYF. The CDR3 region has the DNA TGTGCCAGCAGTAGGGTCCAAGGGGACTCTGGAAACACCATATATTTT.